This passage covers 19 T cell receptor beta chains from one sample sequenced in a study of cytomegalovirus exposure and HLA in healthy donors. PCR primers comprised 60 Vbeta and 13 Jbeta primers. Profiling relied on immunoSEQ multiplex PCR, and the TCRdb table lists in-frame clones only, not all of them. The table records some 130,000 clones, approximately 68% of them present only once. Sequencing was done on a sample of PBMCs. The receptor set was obtained from a man aged 25-45 years in good health and CMV-seropositive.

The chain combines TRBV25-1 with TRBJ1-1; D possibly corresponds to TRBD1 (6 bases). This CDR3 has 13 amino acids. Trimming left V 1 base short and J 10 bases short, with 13 bases between. CDR1 and CDR2 from the germline V gene are MGHDK and SYGVNS. CDR3 in amino acids: CASSELGAGAAFF. The CDR3 DNA is TGTGCCAGCAGTGAATTAGGGGCAGGGGCAGCTTTCTTT.

V usage is TRBV27 and J usage is TRBJ2-1; 10 nucleotides agree with TRBD2. Germline V gene sequence: CDR1 MNHEY, CDR2 SMNVEV (reference sequence). The CDR3 sequence is 20 residues long. V shed 1 base and J 0 bases; nucleotides not matched to a gene: 12. CDR3 DNA sequence: TGTGCCAGCAGTTTATTGTACAGGACTAGCGGCCGAAGCTCCTACAATGAGCAGTTCTTC. Protein: CASSLLYRTSGRSSYNEQFF.

The genes are TRBV7-2 and TRBJ2-1, with 8 bases that match TRBD2. The CDR3 contains 15 residues. Unmatched junction bases numbered 6, after V lost 1 base and J lost 7 bases. Germline V lookup: CDR1 SGHTA, CDR2 FQGNSA. This CDR3 reads CASSLGPSGSNEQFF. In DNA form, the CDR3 reads TGTGCCAGCAGCTTAGGCCCTAGCGGGTCTAATGAGCAGTTCTTC.

The V gene is TRBV6-6, the J gene TRBJ2-5; 8 nucleotides match TRBD2. The end of the DNA is better explained by TRBJ2-7, so the J call may be wrong. This CDR3 contains 14 residues. CDR1 and CDR2 (germline): MNHNY, SVGAGI (reference sequence). The CDR3 protein is CASSLAGSSYEQYF. The CDR3 coding sequence is TGTGCCAGCAGCTTAGCGGGATCTTCCTACGAGCAGTACTTC.

The gene calls are TRBV5-1 and TRBJ1-3, with 9 bases aligning to TRBD1. CDR1 is SGHRS, CDR2 YFSETQ, per germline. After removal of 4 bases from V and 8 bases from J, the junction contained 10 bases not matched to a gene. CDR3 length: 15 amino acids. CDR3 nucleotide sequence: TGCGCCAGCAGCGTCCGGGACAGGGATCGAGACACCATATATTTT. It specifies CASSVRDRDRDTIYF.

This clone was counted between two and nine times. The V and J genes are TRBV4-3 and TRBJ2-7, with TRBD2 matching over 7 bases. V lost 0 bases to trimming and J lost 0 bases; unmatched junction nucleotides: 5. CDR1 and CDR2 (germline): LGHNA, YSLEER. The CDR3 is made up of 16 amino acids. The chain's CDR3 is CASSQEWASGSYEQYF. CDR3 bases: TGCGCCAGCAGCCAAGAGTGGGCTAGCGGCTCCTACGAGCAGTACTTC.

For this clone: The same CDR3 can be traced to other DNA sequences in this sample. The CDR3 spells CASSPLGGFTDTQYF. As DNA, the CDR3 is TGCGCCAGCAGCCCCCTTGGGGGGTTCACAGATACGCAGTATTTT. J is TRBJ2-3 and V is TRBV5-1, with D possibly matching TRBD2 (6 bases). Trimming took 4 bases from V and 2 from J, leaving 14 bases between them. Germline lookup yields CDR1 SGHRS and CDR2 YFSETQ. The CDR3 consists of 15 residues. Together with reference TRBV5-1 and TRBJ2-3, the CDR3 gives the full variable domain: KAGVTQTPRYLIKTRGQQVTLSCSPISGHRSVSWYQQTPGQGLQFLFEYFSETQRNKGNFPGRFSGRQFSNSRSEMNVSTLELGDSALYLCASSPLGGFTDTQYFGPGTRLTVL.

This sequence joins TRBV10-3 and TRBJ2-1; D might be TRBD1 (5 bases). The CDR3 runs to 15 residues. Trimming left V 4 bases short and J 10 bases short, with 20 bases between. Per germline, CDR1 ENHRY and CDR2 SYGVKD. CDR3 sequence (DNA): TGTGCCATCAGTGGAGGTTTGGGGCTATTGTTAGAGCAGTTCTTC. Translating it yields CAISGGLGLLLEQFF.

The chain couples TRBV4-3 to TRBJ1-2; a possible D gene is TRBD1 (5 bases). CDR1 and CDR2 (germline): LGHNA, YSLEER. Deletions cut 4 bases from V and 6 bases from J, with 18 bases between. The CDR3 contains 15 residues. The chain's CDR3 is CASSPWKGVWDGYTF. The CDR3 nucleotides are TGCGCCAGCAGCCCCTGGAAAGGGGTATGGGATGGCTACACCTTC.

This chain joins TRBV11-2 and TRBJ1-4, with a tentative D call TRBD1 (5 bases). Germline loops: CDR1 SGHAT, CDR2 FQNNGV. CDR3 length equals 15 residues. Deletions cut 3 bases from V and 5 bases from J, with 13 bases between. CDR3 bases: TGTGCCAGCAGCTTTTCTGGGGCCCCAAATGAAAAACTGTTTTTT. Its protein product is CASSFSGAPNEKLFF.

The rearrangement links TRBV10-3 to TRBJ2-3; 8 positions match TRBD2. The V gene end was trimmed by 10 bases and the J gene end by 4 bases; junction bases not matched to a gene: 13. Germline-derived CDR1 and CDR2 are ENHRY and SYGVKD. The CDR3 is made up of 15 amino acids. As DNA, the CDR3 is TGTGCCACCCGGCCGGGACTAGTTGTATCAGATACGCAGTATTTT. Translating gives CATRPGLVVSDTQYF.

This clone was counted only a few times. The rearrangement joins TRBV11-2 to TRBJ1-2; 9 bases agree with TRBD1. The CDR3 runs to 14 residues. V dropped 3 bases and J dropped 3; count of bases not matched to a gene: 2. Germline CDR1 is SGHAT and CDR2 is FQNNGV. The DNA for the CDR3 is TGTGCCAGCAGCTTGGGACAGGGCGACTATGGCTACACCTTC. Translation: CASSLGQGDYGYTF.

The sample holds a few counts of this clone. The rearrangement uses TRBV7-8 and TRBJ2-7; the match to TRBD2 covers 7 bases. The CDR3 length is 15 residues. V lost 5 bases and J lost 4; bases outside the gene matches: 11. The germline V gene has CDR1 SGHVS and CDR2 FQNEAQ. The CDR3 nucleotides are TGTGCCAGCAGCCTGTATGGGAGGGGCGAGTACGAGCAGTACTTC. Its protein is CASSLYGRGEYEQYF.

The V and J genes are TRBV11-1 and TRBJ2-7; 8 bases are a match to TRBD1. Germline assignment: CDR1 SGHAT and CDR2 FQDESV (reference sequence). Trimming took 5 bases from V and 5 from J; bases not matched to a gene: 5. The CDR3 contains 13 residues. The chain's CDR3 is CASSPSTGDEQYF. CDR3 DNA sequence: TGTGCCAGCAGCCCCTCGACAGGGGACGAGCAGTACTTC.

This clone was seen a few times. The chain has TRBV2 and TRBJ2-5; 12 bases agree with TRBD2. CDR3 length: 14 amino acids. The germline gives CDR1 SNHLY, CDR2 FYNNEI. V dropped 4 bases and J dropped 5; count of bases not matched to a gene: 2. The DNA for the CDR3 is TGTGCCAGCAGTGCACTAGCGGGAGGTGAGACCCAGTACTTC. Protein product: CASSALAGGETQYF.

This sequence joins TRBV10-3 and TRBJ2-6; D uncertain. The CDR3 contains 18 residues. CDR1 is ENHRY and CDR2 is SYGVKD in the germline V gene. Trimming removed 4 bases from V and 0 bases from J, with 16 bases in between. Here the CDR3 DNA reads TGTGCCATCAGTGGGTTTACGAGGAGATTCTCTGGGGCCAACGTCCTGACTTTC. It translates to CAISGFTRRFSGANVLTF.

The chain is built from TRBV7-3 and TRBJ2-2; D is perhaps TRBD2 (5 bases). Trimming stripped 2 bases from V and 2 bases from J, with 12 bases between. The CDR3 extends over 16 amino acids. CDR1 and CDR2 (germline): SGHTA, FQGTGA. CDR3 DNA sequence: TGTGCCAGCAGCTTACTGGGAGTCGTTAACACCGGGGAGCTGTTTTTT. As protein: CASSLLGVVNTGELFF.

The chain joins TRBV30 to TRBJ1-2; 7 bases line up with TRBD1. With V trimmed by 0 bases and J by 5 bases, 3 bases remained unmatched. The germline CDR1 and CDR2 sequences are GTSNPN and SVGIG (reference sequence). CDR3 length: 13 amino acids. CDR3: CAWSVPGQYGYTF. DNA for the CDR3: TGTGCCTGGAGTGTCCCGGGACAGTATGGCTACACCTTC.

The chain employs TRBV10-3 and TRBJ1-1; the match to TRBD1 covers 8 bases. The CDR3 is 13 residues long. Losses at the gene ends were 2 bases for V and 10 bases for J; bases not matched to a gene: 6. The germline V gene has CDR1 ENHRY and CDR2 SYGVKD. The CDR3 DNA reads as TGTGCCATCAGTGAGAGCACAGGGGGGGGAGCTTTCTTT. This translates into CAISESTGGGAFF.